The 24 T cell receptor beta chains presented below share a single source sample, sequenced in a study of control samples from healthy donors and cancer patients. The assay was immunoSEQ multiplex PCR, and TCRdb's table has in-frame clones only and misses some. The table shows about 160,000 clones, with around 90% occurring only once. Input material: blood. The receptors come from a woman aged 25-40 years in good health.

This clone was detected only a few times. The J gene is TRBJ2-1, the V gene TRBV5-6; D is perhaps TRBD1 or TRBD2 (5 bases each). Germline V gene sequence: CDR1 SGHDT, CDR2 YYEEEE. The ends were cut back, 2 bases at V and 9 bases at J, with 9 bases in the middle. The CDR3 totals 12 residues. CDR3 sequence: CASSFWGSEQFF. CDR3 nucleotide sequence: TGTGCCAGCAGCTTTTGGGGGAGTGAGCAGTTCTTC.

CDR3 nucleotides: TGTGCCAGCAGTGAAACAGGCGGGAGCCCTACCTACGAGCAGTACTTC. Protein product: CASSETGGSPTYEQYF. The genes are TRBV6-1 and TRBJ2-7; 7 bases map to TRBD2. Germline lookup yields CDR1 MNHNS and CDR2 SASEGT. The CDR3 sequence is 16 residues long. The junction had 9 bases not matched to a gene; V was cut back by 2 bases and J by 2 bases.

The chain carries TRBV13 and TRBJ2-3, with 8 positions matching TRBD2. V was clipped by 5 bases and J by 0 bases; unmatched bases: 4. This CDR3 spans 15 amino acids. The germline V gene encodes CDR1 PRHDT and CDR2 FYEKMQ (reference sequence). CDR3 residues: CASSIASGSTDTQYF. The DNA for the CDR3 is TGTGCCAGCAGCATAGCTAGCGGGAGCACAGATACGCAGTATTTT.

J is TRBJ2-3 and V is TRBV9; 11 bases align to TRBD1. This CDR3 has 15 residues. CDR1 and CDR2 (germline): SGDLS, YYNGEE. J gave up 6 bases and V 4 bases, and 7 bases lay outside the gene matches. The CDR3 reads CASSPRGTGGDTQYF. As DNA, the CDR3 is TGTGCCAGCAGCCCCCGTGGGACAGGGGGGGATACGCAGTATTTT.

The chain carries TRBV2 and TRBJ2-7; TRBD1 matches at 8 bases. V lost 5 bases and J lost 2; bases outside the gene matches: 8. The germline gives CDR1 SNHLY, CDR2 FYNNEI. The CDR3 has 15 residues. CDR3 loop: CASSRPGQEAYEQYF. The CDR3 DNA reads TGTGCCAGCAGTCGACCGGGACAGGAGGCCTACGAGCAGTACTTC. Complete variable domain (other parts from reference TRBV2 and TRBJ2-7): EPEVTQTPSHQVTQMGQEVILRCVPISNHLYFYWYRQILGQKVEFLVSFYNNEISEKSEIFDDQFSVERPDGSNFTLKIRSTKLEDSAMYFCASSRPGQEAYEQYFGPGTRLTVT.

The chain uses TRBV11-2 and TRBJ1-2; D remains ambiguous. The CDR3 contains 13 residues. Deletions cut 0 bases from V and 6 bases from J, with 8 bases between. CDR1 is SGHAT and CDR2 is FQNNGV in the germline V gene. The CDR3 is CASSLESVNGYTF. The CDR3 DNA follows: TGTGCCAGCAGCTTAGAATCCGTTAATGGCTACACCTTC. Based on the CDR3 plus reference TRBV11-2 and TRBJ1-2, the full variable domain is EAGVAQSPRYKIIEKRQSVAFWCNPISGHATLYWYQQILGQGPKLLIQFQNNGVVDDSQLPKDRFSAERLKGVDSTLKIQPAKLEDSAVYLCASSLESVNGYTFGSGTRLTVV.

The J gene is TRBJ2-6, the V gene TRBV7-2, with TRBD1 matching 7 bases. V shed 5 bases and J 4 bases; nucleotides not matched to a gene: 5. CDR1 is SGHTA, CDR2 FQGNSA, per germline. The CDR3 extends over 15 amino acids. The CDR3 nucleotides are TGTGCCAGCAGCCGTACAGGGGACGGGGCCAACGTCCTGACTTTC. Protein sequence: CASSRTGDGANVLTF.

The chain employs TRBV9 and TRBJ1-2; 8 nucleotides line up with TRBD1. Germline V gene sequence: CDR1 SGDLS, CDR2 YYNGEE. V lost 3 bases, J lost 5 bases, and 9 bases stayed unmatched. The CDR3 runs to 15 residues. As DNA, the CDR3 is TGTGCCAGCAGCGCAACGGACAGGGATCGGTATGGCTACACCTTC. It translates to CASSATDRDRYGYTF.

The V gene is TRBV4-2, the J gene TRBJ1-1; 11 nucleotides align to TRBD1. Unmatched junction bases numbered 9, after V lost 4 bases and J lost 5 bases. The CDR3 covers 16 residues. Germline CDR1 is LGHNA and CDR2 is YNFKEQ. The CDR3 DNA is TGTGCCAGCAGCCGGGACAGGGGGTATTTGGGGACTGAAGCTTTCTTT. It translates to CASSRDRGYLGTEAFF.

The V gene is TRBV7-8, the J gene TRBJ1-3; no clear D gene. Germline loops: CDR1 SGHVS, CDR2 FQNEAQ. The CDR3 covers 14 residues. V was trimmed by 1 base and J by 3 bases, leaving 7 bases between them. CDR3 region: CASSLVTGGNTIYF. CDR3 DNA sequence: TGTGCCAGCAGCTTAGTTACCGGTGGAAACACCATATATTTT.

The J gene is TRBJ2-5, the V gene TRBV15, with 9 nucleotides matching TRBD2. Losses at the gene ends were 1 base for V and 2 bases for J; bases not matched to a gene: 14. CDR1 is LNHNV, CDR2 YYDKDF, per germline (reference sequence). CDR3 size: 19 residues. This CDR3 is CATSRVPGERGAKQETQYF. CDR3 DNA sequence: TGTGCCACCAGCAGAGTTCCCGGTGAGCGGGGGGCTAAACAAGAGACCCAGTACTTC.

The chain employs TRBV5-6 and TRBJ1-1, with 9 bases lining up with TRBD1. Germline loops: CDR1 SGHDT, CDR2 YYEEEE. The CDR3 runs to 14 residues. The junction had 6 bases not matched to a gene; V was cut back by 5 bases and J by 4 bases. The CDR3 bases are TGTGCCAGCAGAACACAGGGGGCTCCCACTGAAGCTTTCTTT. It specifies CASRTQGAPTEAFF.

The chain combines TRBV3-1 (or the pseudogene TRBV3-2) with TRBJ2-2; 7 nucleotides align to TRBD1. The CDR3 is made up of 14 amino acids. Germline V gene sequence: CDR1 LGHDT, CDR2 YNNKEL (reference sequence). The J segment lost 7 bases and the V segment lost 4 bases, leaving 6 bases of the junction unmatched. The DNA for the CDR3 is TGTGCCAGCAGCCCGGCGACAGGGCTCGGGGAGCTGTTTTTT. Its translation: CASSPATGLGELFF.

This CDR3 reads CASTSGQAYEQYF. The CDR3 region has the DNA TGTGCCAGCACCTCGGGACAGGCCTACGAGCAGTACTTC. The chain couples TRBV5-8 to TRBJ2-7; 8 nucleotides line up with TRBD1. The junction had 4 bases not matched to a gene; V was cut back by 6 bases and J by 2 bases. This CDR3 spans 13 amino acids. CDR1 is SGHTS, CDR2 YDEGEE, per germline.

CDR3 sequence reads: CASSPTLGTSEADTQYF. The CDR3 bases are TGTGCCAGCAGCCCGACACTAGGGACTAGCGAGGCAGATACGCAGTATTTT. The genes are TRBV7-9 and TRBJ2-3, with TRBD2 matching 10 bases. This CDR3 is built from 17 residues. CDR1 and CDR2 (germline): SEHNR, FQNEAQ (reference sequence). The V and J ends lost 5 bases and 4 bases, in that order; junction bases with no gene match: 12.

This chain links TRBV5-8 with TRBJ2-7; D gene ambiguous. Germline-derived CDR1 and CDR2 are SGHTS and YDEGEE. Trimming pared 1 base from V and 5 bases from J, leaving 25 bases between. CDR3 length: 18 residues. The CDR3 nucleotides read TGTGCCAGCAGCTTGAGTCTTCTTTGGGCGCAGAACGGAGACGAGCAGTACTTC. Its protein product is CASSLSLLWAQNGDEQYF.

The V call is TRBV5-1, the J call TRBJ1-2, with 9 bases fitting TRBD1. CDR1 and CDR2 (germline): SGHRS, YFSETQ. The CDR3 spans 14 residues. The J segment lost 8 bases and the V segment lost 0 bases, leaving 5 bases of the junction unmatched. CDR3 sequence reads: CASSLALDRGGYTF. In DNA form, the CDR3 reads TGCGCCAGCAGCTTGGCCCTGGACAGGGGCGGCTACACCTTC.

For the CDR3, the DNA is TGTGCCAGCAGATCGGGGGGCGCGGATAGGAATGAGCAGTTCTTC. Translation: CASRSGGADRNEQFF. V and J are TRBV28 and TRBJ2-1; perhaps TRBD2 as D (7 bases). CDR1 is MDHEN, CDR2 SYDVKM, per germline. With 6 bases removed from V and 7 bases from J, the gap between germline ends came to 19 bases. CDR3 length equals 15 residues.

V usage is TRBV7-9 and J usage is TRBJ2-1; TRBD1 matches 8 bases. V shed 5 bases, J shed 7 bases, and the junction held 13 bases outside the gene matches. The CDR3 totals 16 residues. Germline CDR1 is SEHNR and CDR2 is FQNEAQ (reference sequence). The CDR3 protein is CASSENRGVKLNEQFF. The CDR3 DNA reads as TGTGCCAGCAGCGAAAACAGGGGGGTGAAATTGAATGAGCAGTTCTTC.

This chain links TRBV6-6 with TRBJ2-5; 9 nucleotides match TRBD1. CDR3 length: 16 amino acids. The junction had 16 bases not matched to a gene; V was cut back by 6 bases and J by 8 bases. The germline gives CDR1 MNHNY, CDR2 SVGAGI (reference sequence). Here the CDR3 DNA reads TGTGCCAGCAGCCCTAAGGCACAGGGGGCGACGGCTACCCAGTACTTC. This gives the protein CASSPKAQGATATQYF.

This sequence joins TRBV6-2 or TRBV6-3 and TRBJ2-5, with a weak D call TRBD2 (5 bases). V was clipped by 4 bases and J by 7 bases, with 13 bases between them. Germline-derived CDR1 and CDR2 are MNHEY and SVGEGT. The CDR3 sequence is 13 residues long. The CDR3, as DNA: TGTGCCAGCAGTTTCGAGGGTGTGGGGACCCAGTACTTC. Its protein product is CASSFEGVGTQYF.

V gene TRBV10-2 combines with J gene TRBJ2-1; D may correspond to TRBD1 or TRBD2 (5 bases each). Germline V CDR1 and CDR2: WSHSY, SAAADI. Trimming removed 1 base at V and 7 bases at J, with 17 bases between. The CDR3 loop spans 16 amino acids. The CDR3 spells CASSELERGLENEQFF. Written as DNA, the CDR3 is TGCGCCAGCAGTGAGTTAGAGAGGGGCCTTGAGAATGAGCAGTTCTTC.

The table lists this clone with a count of one. The rearrangement uses TRBV6-2 or TRBV6-3 and TRBJ2-3; 13 nucleotides line up with TRBD2. From germline, CDR1 is MNHEY and CDR2 SVGEGT. The CDR3 has 17 residues. The ends lost 2 bases at V and 6 bases at J; junction bases unmatched: 8. CDR3 nucleotides: TGTGCCAGCAGTTACGGGGGGACTAGCGGGATGCAGGATACGCAGTATTTT. Amino acids: CASSYGGTSGMQDTQYF.

The rearrangement links TRBV19 to TRBJ1-4; D is unresolved. Germline V gene lookup returns CDR1 LNHDA and CDR2 SQIVND (reference sequence). Trimming took off 3 bases at V and 7 bases at J, with 15 bases between the two ends. This CDR3 has 15 residues. In DNA form, the CDR3 reads TGTGCCAGTAGTATGTGGAGGGCGCCAGGTGAAAAACTGTTTTTT. As protein: CASSMWRAPGEKLFF. The whole variable domain, remainder taken from reference TRBV19 and TRBJ1-4, is DGGITQSPKYLFRKEGQNVTLSCEQNLNHDAMYWYRQDPGQGLRLIYYSQIVNDFQKGDIAEGYSVSREKKESFPLTVTSAQKNPTAFYLCASSMWRAPGEKLFFGSGTQLSVL.